Sequencing of this TCR beta chain was carried out in a study of response to subunit inactivated influenza vaccine. Regarding the study as a whole: Few new T cells, the authors suggested, are recruited by each seasonal influenza vaccination.

The CDR3 length is 13 residues. CDR1 is SGHRS, CDR2 YFSETQ, per germline. V was clipped by 7 bases and J by 0 bases, with 8 bases between them. A single record per CDR3 protein comes from TCRdb applying MiXCR to the RT-PCR reads. This sample has fewer than 700,000 distinct CDR3 sequences, with approximately 12% found just once. This clonotype occurred many times. Its target is not known. This chain joins TRBV5-1 and TRBJ1-5, with unresolved D. The TCR sequence derives from a man in his forties or fifties who received an inactivated influenza vaccine. The sample here was PBMCs from blood, taken roughly 47 days after vaccination. In DNA form, the CDR3 reads TGCGCCAGCTCAACCTATAGCAATCAGCCCCAGCATTTT. Amino acid sequence: CASSTYSNQPQHF.